A selection of T cell receptor beta chains follows, all from one sample in a study of patients and donors after allogeneic stem cell transplantation. TCRdb ran MiXCR on the RT-PCR reads and lists one entry per CDR3 protein. This table has tens of thousands of distinct CDR3 sequences, roughly 4.9% appearing once. Sequenced sample: blood, either unsorted or a sorted T cell fraction (not recorded which). These receptor sequences come from a human donor who was either an allogeneic HSCT recipient or a stem cell or donor lymphocyte infusion donor (not recorded which). It is not recorded whose cells these are; they may come from a transplant donor. Both conserved end residues are part of each CDR3. The order of the fields is V gene, J gene, clone size, D gene, CDR3 length, CDR3 protein, CDR3 DNA. A D gene is named only where the DNA matches it firmly. Size is omitted from some rows. Given values are once, few, many or a class for expanded clones.

>TRBV20-1|TRBJ1-2|many|-|13
CSAPMWVGNGYTF
TGCAGTGCCCCGATGTGGGTAGGGAATGGCTACACCTTC
>TRBV30|TRBJ2-1|many|TRBD2|18
CAWSGGSGSPGLYNEQFF
TGTGCCTGGAGTGGAGGTAGCGGGAGCCCAGGTCTATACAATGAGCAGTTCTTC
>TRBV11-2|TRBJ2-2|many|-|18
CASSPTLGEAPNTGELFF
TGTGCCAGCAGCCCCACTTTGGGGGAGGCACCGAACACCGGGGAGCTGTTTTTT
>TRBV5-1|TRBJ2-2|many|-|13
CASSVQNTGELFF
TGCGCCAGCAGCGTGCAGAACACCGGGGAGCTGTTTTTT
>TRBV15|TRBJ1-1|-|TRBD1|17
CATSRPGGTGSPLGAFF
TGTGCCACCAGCAGACCCGGCGGGACAGGGTCACCACTGGGCGCTTTCTTT
>TRBV19|TRBJ2-4|-|-|12
CATRQAGDIQNF
TGTGCCACCCGACAGGCCGGGGATATTCAGAACTTC
>TRBV11-1|TRBJ2-4|many|TRBD2|14
CASSFGTSGYIQYF
TGTGCCAGCAGCTTCGGGACTAGCGGTTACATTCAGTACTTC
>TRBV25-1|TRBJ1-4|many|-|14
CASSEEGPNEKLFF
TGTGCCAGCAGTGAAGAGGGTCCTAATGAAAAACTGTTTTTT
>TRBV29-1|TRBJ2-1|many|TRBD2|16
CSVGGGLAGSYNEQFF
TGCAGCGTCGGGGGGGGACTAGCGGGCTCCTACAATGAGCAGTTCTTC
>TRBV4-2|TRBJ2-3|-|TRBD2|15
CASSQEALAGNTQYF
TGTGCCAGCAGCCAAGAGGCCCTAGCGGGGAATACGCAGTATTTT
>TRBV19|TRBJ2-2|many|TRBD2|15
CASRIGGRYTGELFF
TGTGCCAGTAGGATCGGCGGGAGGTACACCGGGGAGCTGTTTTTT
>TRBV2|TRBJ2-3|many|-|15
CASSESYRSTDTQYF
TGTGCCAGCAGTGAATCATACAGAAGCACAGATACGCAGTATTTT
>TRBV12-3/TRBV12-4|TRBJ1-3|-|-|15
CASSSRRGAGNTIYF
TGTGCCAGCAGTTCCCGCAGGGGCGCTGGAAACACCATATATTTT
>TRBV11-2|TRBJ2-1|-|-|14
CASSSNHGAGEQFF
TGTGCCAGCAGCTCAAATCACGGGGCGGGTGAGCAGTTCTTC
>TRBV7-9|TRBJ2-5|many|TRBD1|17
CASRPSRDRGIQETQYF
TGTGCCAGCAGGCCAAGTCGGGACAGGGGAATTCAAGAGACCCAGTACTTC
>TRBV6-1|TRBJ2-5|few|-|17
CASSGPRGGGLEGTQYF
TGTGCCAGCAGTGGACCTAGGGGCGGGGGCCTTGAGGGGACCCAGTACTTC
>TRBV10-3|TRBJ2-6|-|-|17
CAISGGGAGPGANVLTF
TGTGCCATCAGCGGTGGAGGGGCTGGGCCTGGGGCCAACGTCCTGACTTTC
>TRBV12-3/TRBV12-4|TRBJ2-1|-|TRBD1|15
CAITQGAPFYNEQFF
TGTGCCATCACTCAGGGGGCCCCATTCTACAATGAGCAGTTCTTC
>TRBV5-4|TRBJ2-7|-|TRBD1|15
CASSPTGGTTYEQYF
TGTGCCAGCAGCCCCACAGGGGGTACCACCTACGAGCAGTACTTC
>TRBV11-1|TRBJ2-1|-|-|14
CACSPLGTTGGQFF
TGTGCCTGCAGCCCCTTGGGGACCACCGGGGGGCAGTTCTTC
>TRBV3-1|TRBJ2-7|many|TRBD2|15
CASSPPGTSLVEQYF
TGTGCCAGCAGCCCCCCCGGGACTAGTTTGGTCGAGCAGTACTTC
>TRBV14|TRBJ1-4|many|-|15
CASSLELGPGEKLFF
TGTGCCAGCAGCCTAGAACTAGGGCCGGGTGAAAAACTGTTTTTT
>TRBV5-6|TRBJ1-6|many|TRBD1|15
CASSVDPGGNSPLHF
TGTGCCAGCAGCGTTGACCCAGGGGGTAATTCACCCCTCCACTTT
>TRBV20-1|TRBJ2-5|few|-|15
CSAGLDLRREETQYF
TGCAGTGCTGGCCTAGATTTGCGGAGGGAGGAGACCCAGTACTTC
>TRBV9|TRBJ1-2|-|-|14
CASSARDTSYGYTF
TGTGCCAGCAGCGCCCGGGACACCAGCTATGGCTACACCTTC
>TRBV14|TRBJ2-1|many|-|11
CASSQAAEQFF
TGTGCCAGCAGCCAAGCTGCTGAGCAGTTCTTC
>TRBV5-6|TRBJ2-2|-|-|16
CASSLAPLRRTGELFF
TGTGCCAGCAGCTTGGCCCCTCTCCGGCGCACCGGGGAGCTGTTTTTT
>TRBV20-1|TRBJ2-7|many|-|15
CSDQKAGTASYEQYF
TGCAGTGACCAAAAGGCCGGGACCGCTTCCTACGAGCAGTACTTC
>TRBV4-1|TRBJ1-5|many|TRBD1|18
CASSLSRDRGGSNQPQHF
TGCGCCAGCAGCCTGTCCCGGGACAGGGGGGGTAGCAATCAGCCCCAGCATTTT
>TRBV2|TRBJ2-1|many|-|14
CASSGDWPYNEQFF
TGTGCCAGCAGTGGGGACTGGCCCTACAATGAGCAGTTCTTC
>TRBV6-5|TRBJ2-1|many|-|17
CASSYSRAARAMNEQFF
TGTGCCAGCAGTTACAGTCGGGCAGCCCGGGCGATGAATGAGCAGTTCTTC
>TRBV6-2/TRBV6-3|TRBJ2-1|many|-|13
CASSYLHNNEQFF
TGTGCCAGCAGTTACCTCCATAACAATGAGCAGTTCTTC
>TRBV3-1|TRBJ2-1|many|TRBD2|16
CASSQDSSGASNEQFF
TGTGCCAGCAGCCAAGATTCTAGCGGGGCCAGCAATGAGCAGTTCTTC
>TRBV6-1|TRBJ1-4|many|TRBD1|13
CASKDRDNEKLFF
TGTGCCAGCAAGGACAGGGATAATGAAAAACTGTTTTTT
>TRBV20-1|TRBJ1-2|few|TRBD1|13
CSVSGTENYGYTF
TGCAGCGTATCCGGGACAGAAAACTATGGCTACACCTTC
>TRBV15|TRBJ2-7|many|-|14
CATSRDTASYEQYF
TGTGCCACCAGCAGAGATACAGCCTCCTACGAGCAGTACTTC
>TRBV4-2|TRBJ1-2|few|-|12
CASSQVVDGYTF
TGTGCCAGCAGCCAAGTGGTTGATGGCTACACCTTC
>TRBV28|TRBJ2-2|-|-|15
CASRGIVGRSGELFF
TGTGCCAGCAGGGGGATAGTCGGGAGATCCGGGGAGCTGTTTTTT
>TRBV24-1|TRBJ2-1|many|TRBD2|19
CATSDTGTSGPTIYNEQFF
TGTGCCACCAGTGATACCGGGACTAGCGGGCCGACCATCTACAATGAGCAGTTCTTC
>TRBV2|TRBJ2-5|few|-|15
CASSLELMPLGTQYF
TGTGCCAGCAGCCTGGAACTAATGCCATTGGGGACCCAGTACTTC
>TRBV6-1|TRBJ1-2|-|-|13
CASSELRAGGYTF
TGTGCCAGCAGTGAATTGAGGGCCGGCGGCTACACCTTC
>TRBV19|TRBJ2-5|-|-|14
CASSSRGRRETQYF
TGTGCCAGTAGTTCCCGAGGTAGGAGAGAGACCCAGTACTTC
>TRBV20-1|TRBJ1-1|many|-|15
CSARDRGGSWVEAFF
TGCAGTGCTAGAGACAGGGGTGGCTCGTGGGTTGAAGCTTTCTTT
>TRBV5-8|TRBJ2-5|-|-|15
CASSIGIGLQETQYF
TGTGCCAGCAGCATAGGAATCGGGCTCCAAGAGACCCAGTACTTC
>TRBV20-1|TRBJ2-7|many|-|14
CSATASWGIYEQYF
TGCAGTGCTACCGCGTCCTGGGGTATCTACGAGCAGTACTTC
>TRBV2|TRBJ2-2|many|-|13
CASSAFGGGELFF
TGTGCCAGCAGTGCCTTCGGAGGAGGGGAGCTGTTTTTT
>TRBV7-2|TRBJ2-7|many|-|11
CASSLHYEQYF
TGTGCCAGCAGCTTACACTACGAGCAGTACTTC
>TRBV20-1|TRBJ1-3|-|TRBD1|15
CSARTGVSSGNTIYF
TGCAGTGCCCGGACAGGGGTTAGCTCTGGAAACACCATATATTTT
>TRBV4-1|TRBJ2-2|many|TRBD2|15
CASSQPREAIGELFF
TGCGCCAGCAGCCAGCCTCGGGAGGCAATCGGGGAGCTGTTTTTT
>TRBV12-3/TRBV12-4|TRBJ1-3|many|-|11
CASSRLDTIYF
TGTGCCAGCAGCCGCCTAGACACCATATATTTT
>TRBV5-1|TRBJ2-7|many|TRBD2|13
CASREVAGDEQYF
TGCGCCAGCAGGGAGGTAGCGGGAGACGAGCAGTACTTC
>TRBV7-8|TRBJ2-1|many|TRBD2|16
CASRLSRGGSYNEQFF
TGTGCCAGCAGACTCTCCCGGGGGGGCTCCTACAATGAGCAGTTCTTC
>TRBV28|TRBJ1-1|-|-|12
CASSSYRVVAFF
TGTGCCAGCAGCAGTTACAGGGTCGTCGCTTTCTTT
>TRBV9|TRBJ1-1|many|-|13
CASSAQDGFEAFF
TGTGCCAGCAGCGCCCAGGACGGGTTTGAAGCTTTCTTT